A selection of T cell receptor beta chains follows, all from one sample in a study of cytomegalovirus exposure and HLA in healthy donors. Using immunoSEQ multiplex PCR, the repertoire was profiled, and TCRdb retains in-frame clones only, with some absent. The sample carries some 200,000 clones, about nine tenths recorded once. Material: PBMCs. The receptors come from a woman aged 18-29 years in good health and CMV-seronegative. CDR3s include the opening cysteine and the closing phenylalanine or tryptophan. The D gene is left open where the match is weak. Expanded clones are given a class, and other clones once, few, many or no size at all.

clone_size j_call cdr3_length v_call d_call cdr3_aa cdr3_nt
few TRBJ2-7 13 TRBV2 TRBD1 CASRDRGSYEQYF TGTGCCAGCCGGGACAGGGGTTCCTACGAGCAGTACTTC
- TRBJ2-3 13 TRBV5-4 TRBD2 CASSSRGTDTQYF TGTGCCAGCAGCTCGCGGGGGACAGATACGCAGTATTTT
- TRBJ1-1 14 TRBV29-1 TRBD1 CSVTGQGLYTEAFF TGCAGCGTAACCGGACAGGGTTTGTACACTGAAGCTTTCTTT
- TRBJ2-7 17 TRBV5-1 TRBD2 CASSRMTSGSPGYEQYF TGCGCCAGCAGCCGAATGACTAGCGGGTCGCCGGGCTACGAGCAGTACTTC
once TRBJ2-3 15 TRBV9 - CASSVATGERDTQYF TGTGCCAGCAGCGTAGCAACGGGAGAACGGGATACGCAGTATTTT
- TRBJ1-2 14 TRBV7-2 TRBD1 CASSVGQTSYGYTF TGTGCCAGCAGCGTGGGACAGACCAGCTATGGCTACACCTTC
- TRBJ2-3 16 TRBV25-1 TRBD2 CASSDTSGRVADTQYF TGTGCCAGCAGTGATACTAGCGGGAGGGTAGCAGATACGCAGTATTTT
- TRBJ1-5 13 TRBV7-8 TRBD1 CASSWDRGQPQHF TGTGCCAGCAGCTGGGACAGGGGCCAGCCCCAGCATTTT
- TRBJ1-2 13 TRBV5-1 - CASRQELNYGYTF TGCGCCAGCCGACAGGAGCTTAACTATGGCTACACCTTC
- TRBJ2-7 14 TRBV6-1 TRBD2 CASSDEAGAYEQYF TGTGCCAGCAGTGATGAAGCGGGGGCCTACGAGCAGTACTTC
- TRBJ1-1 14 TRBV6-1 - CASSLQGSPTEAFF TGTGCCAGCAGTTTACAGGGATCCCCCACTGAAGCTTTCTTT
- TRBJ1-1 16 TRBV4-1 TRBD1 CASSTIRTGTNTEAFF TGCGCCAGCAGCACTATACGGACAGGGACAAACACTGAAGCTTTCTTT
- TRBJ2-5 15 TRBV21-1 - CASSTGTGGAETQYF TGTGCCAGCAGCACGGGGACAGGGGGCGCAGAGACCCAGTACTTC
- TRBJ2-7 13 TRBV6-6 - CASMRGISYEQYF TGTGCCAGCATGAGGGGGATTTCCTACGAGCAGTACTTC
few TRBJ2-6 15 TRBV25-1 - CASTSQGSGANVLTF TGTGCCAGCACCTCCCAGGGATCTGGGGCCAACGTCCTGACTTTC
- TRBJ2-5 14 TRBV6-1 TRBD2 CASRPLAGVETQYF TGTGCCAGCAGACCATTAGCGGGAGTTGAGACCCAGTACTTC
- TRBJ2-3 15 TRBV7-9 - CASSLPLGSADTQYF TGTGCCAGCAGTCTCCCATTAGGTAGCGCAGATACGCAGTATTTT
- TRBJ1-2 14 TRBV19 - CASSIMAGLYGYTF TGTGCCAGTAGTATTATGGCAGGACTCTATGGCTACACCTTC
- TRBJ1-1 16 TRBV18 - CASSPQSPFRDTEAFF TGTGCCAGCTCACCGCAGTCCCCCTTCAGGGACACTGAAGCTTTCTTT
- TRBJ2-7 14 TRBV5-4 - CASSLTTGSYEQYF TGTGCCAGCAGCCTCACGACAGGATCCTACGAGCAGTACTTC
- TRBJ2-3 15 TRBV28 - CASTWGQGEADTQYF TGTGCCAGCACTTGGGGGCAGGGGGAGGCAGATACGCAGTATTTT
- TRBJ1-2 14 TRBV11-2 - CASSLGRSIYGYTF TGTGCCAGCAGCTTAGGACGGAGCATCTATGGCTACACCTTC
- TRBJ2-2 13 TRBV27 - CASSLITTGELFF TGTGCCAGCAGCTTAATAACTACCGGGGAGCTGTTTTTT
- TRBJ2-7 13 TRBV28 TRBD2 CASSFSGGYEQYF TGTGCCAGCAGCTTTAGCGGGGGGTACGAGCAGTACTTC
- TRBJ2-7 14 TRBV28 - CASSRRNRDNEQYF TGTGCCAGCAGTCGCCGGAACAGGGATAACGAGCAGTACTTC
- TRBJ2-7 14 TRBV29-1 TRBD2 CSAGGWVAGYEQYF TGCAGCGCCGGAGGTTGGGTAGCGGGTTACGAGCAGTACTTC
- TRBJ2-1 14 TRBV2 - CASSDSDPGDEQFF TGTGCCAGCAGTGACAGCGATCCAGGGGATGAGCAGTTCTTC
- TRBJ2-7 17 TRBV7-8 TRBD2 CASSPPVRTGGRYEQYF TGTGCCAGCAGCCCCCCGGTCAGGACGGGAGGGAGGTACGAGCAGTACTTC
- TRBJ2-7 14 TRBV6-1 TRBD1 CASRGQGFRYEQYF TGTGCCAGCAGAGGACAGGGTTTTCGCTACGAGCAGTACTTC
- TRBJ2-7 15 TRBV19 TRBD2 CASSIPTSGTYEQYF TGTGCCAGTAGTATTCCGACTAGCGGAACCTACGAGCAGTACTTC
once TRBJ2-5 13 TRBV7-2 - CASSLYREQTQYF TGTGCCAGCAGCTTGTACAGGGAGCAGACCCAGTACTTC
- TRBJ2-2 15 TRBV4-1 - CASSQYREGPGELFF TGCGCCAGCAGCCAATATCGCGAGGGCCCCGGGGAGCTGTTTTTT
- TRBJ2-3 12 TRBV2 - CASRAITDTQYF TGTGCCAGCAGGGCCATCACAGATACGCAGTATTTT
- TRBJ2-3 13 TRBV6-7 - CASSYFCTDTQYF TGTGCCAGCAGTTATTTCTGCACAGATACGCAGTATTTT
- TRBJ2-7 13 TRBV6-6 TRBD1 CASSYPTGREQYF TGTGCCAGCAGTTACCCGACAGGGCGCGAGCAGTACTTC